This T cell receptor (beta chain) derives from a study of control samples from healthy donors and cancer patients. Here immunoSEQ multiplex PCR was the method, and the copy in TCRdb shows in-frame clones only, minus some. The sample holds 90,000 to 100,000 clones, approximately 80% seen once. A single count supports this clone. J lost 5 bases, V lost 0 bases, and 7 bases had no gene match. The CDR3 extends over 16 amino acids. CDR1 and CDR2 (germline): SGHVS, FNYEAQ. This chain connects TRBV7-6 to TRBJ2-3; 8 bases align to TRBD2. Sequencing was performed on blood. The receptor comes from a woman aged 30 to 39 in good health. The CDR3 DNA sequence: TGTGCCAGCAGCTTAGCGCTCGGGGGGGCGGAAGATACGCAGTATTTT. Its protein is CASSLALGGAEDTQYF.